These 25 T cell receptor beta chains were sequenced from one sample in a study of blood T cell repertoires in COVID-19 (dated by TCRdb to 2018 to 2021). The library was made by the immunoSEQ multiplex PCR assay. The immuneACCESS repertoire file appears here via TCRdb, limited to in-frame rearrangements. These files lack a portion of the clones; in checked studies, under half of the deficit traces to unresolved V genes, and the cause of the others is not known. The sample includes about 330,000 clones, with 89% observed a single time. The ten biggest clones cover nearly 6.5% of the sample. Sequencing was carried out using peripheral blood. The receptors come from a man younger than 35 who had recovered from COVID-19.

On this clone: This may be a read error: a much more frequent sequence differs by one nucleotide. V is TRBV4-2 and J is TRBJ1-5; D is undetermined. The CDR3 extends over 13 amino acids. V lost 0 bases to trimming and J lost 6 bases, with 6 bases between them. Germline assignment: CDR1 LGHNA and CDR2 YNFKEQ. DNA of the CDR3: TGTGCCAGCAGCCAAGATCGAGGTCAGCCCCAGCATTTT. This gives the protein CASSQDRGQPQHF.

A note on this clone: Additional DNA sequences in this sample encode the identical CDR3. The chain couples TRBV5-1 to TRBJ1-1; no clear D gene. The CDR3 is 13 residues long. V lost 4 bases, J lost 5 bases, and 12 bases lay in between. The V gene's germline CDR1 is SGHRS and CDR2 YFSETQ. The DNA of the CDR3 is TGCGCCAGCAGCCTGGAACCGGGTACTGAAGCTTTCTTT. Encoded protein: CASSLEPGTEAFF.

The chain carries TRBV11-2 and TRBJ2-7; TRBD2 agrees at 12 bases. J was trimmed by 2 bases and V by 5 bases; bases with no gene match: 1. Germline CDR1 is SGHAT and CDR2 is FQNNGV. This CDR3 is built from 14 residues. The CDR3 sequence: CASSRTSGAYEQYF. Written as DNA, the CDR3 is TGTGCCAGCAGCCGGACTAGCGGGGCCTACGAGCAGTACTTC.

This chain links TRBV25-1 with TRBJ1-1, with D perhaps TRBD1 (6 bases). Germline CDR1 reads MGHDK; CDR2 reads SYGVNS. The CDR3 sequence is 12 residues long. Deletions cut 5 bases from V and 11 bases from J, with 15 bases between. In DNA form, the CDR3 reads TGTGCCAGCAGTTCCCCAGGGGCTGGGGCTTTCTTT. This codes for CASSSPGAGAFF.

V is TRBV6-1 and J is TRBJ2-7; 10 nucleotides agree with TRBD2. The germline V gene encodes CDR1 MNHNS and CDR2 SASEGT. Unmatched junction bases numbered 16, after V lost 4 bases and J lost 7 bases. The CDR3 has 17 residues. This CDR3 reads CASSGRAGGRKGGEQYF. In DNA form, the CDR3 reads TGTGCCAGCAGTGGGAGAGCGGGAGGGCGCAAAGGGGGTGAGCAGTACTTC.

The chain carries TRBV2 and TRBJ2-1; 8 bases match TRBD1. V gave up 5 bases and J gave up 0 bases; unmatched junction bases: 9. The CDR3 has 17 residues. The V gene's germline CDR1 is SNHLY and CDR2 FYNNEI. The DNA of the CDR3 is TGTGCCAGCAGTCGACAGGGGCGAGGGGGCTCCTACAATGAGCAGTTCTTC. Protein sequence: CASSRQGRGGSYNEQFF.

The chain has TRBV5-5 and TRBJ1-1; 7 bases are shared with TRBD1. The length of the CDR3 is 16 residues. Trimming at V came to 0 bases and at J to 4 bases, leaving 9 bases not matched to a gene. Germline CDR1 SGHKS, CDR2 YYEKEE (reference sequence). The CDR3 DNA follows: TGTGCCAGCAGCTTGGCAGGGGGTCCGGTGAGCACTGAAGCTTTCTTT. Encoded protein: CASSLAGGPVSTEAFF.

The chain joins TRBV6-1 to TRBJ2-3; 7 positions match TRBD1. Germline assignment: CDR1 MNHNS and CDR2 SASEGT. Trimming took 3 bases from V and 0 from J; bases not matched to a gene: 3. The CDR3 is 15 residues long. CDR3: CASSDRDRSTDTQYF. The CDR3 DNA reads TGTGCCAGCAGTGATAGGGACAGAAGCACAGATACGCAGTATTTT.

This chain uses TRBV29-1 with TRBJ2-1; D perhaps matches TRBD2 (5 bases). The germline V and J ends were trimmed by 3 bases and 2 bases, with 8 bases remaining between them. Looked up from germline, CDR1 is SQVTM and CDR2 is ANQGSEA. There are 13 residues in the CDR3. The DNA for the CDR3 is TGCAGCGTTGAGGAGGTTACCTACAATGAGCAGTTCTTC. It is translated as CSVEEVTYNEQFF.

The chain carries TRBV5-8 and TRBJ2-7; 8 positions match TRBD1. This CDR3 spans 14 amino acids. Germline-derived CDR1 and CDR2 are SGHTS and YDEGEE. After removal of 4 bases from V and 1 base from J, the junction contained 4 bases not matched to a gene. The CDR3 DNA is TGTGCCAGCAGCCTTCGGGACAGGTCCTACGAGCAGTACTTC. Translated, it gives CASSLRDRSYEQYF.

This sequence joins TRBV6-5 and TRBJ2-7, with 8 bases matching TRBD1. Germline CDR1 reads MNHEY; CDR2 reads SVGAGI. Trimming removed 6 bases from V and 6 bases from J; junction bases left unmatched: 10. The CDR3 is made up of 14 amino acids. CDR3 in amino acids: CASSPRTGSGEQYF. The CDR3 DNA follows: TGTGCCAGCAGCCCCCGGACAGGGTCGGGCGAGCAGTACTTC.

This chain connects TRBV10-3 to TRBJ2-1, with 10 bases fitting TRBD2. Trimming removed 6 bases from V and 5 bases from J; junction bases left unmatched: 10. This CDR3 has 16 amino acids. CDR1 ENHRY and CDR2 SYGVKD come from the germline V gene. This CDR3 reads CAIRPTSSGSNNEQFF. DNA of the CDR3: TGTGCCATCAGGCCGACCTCTAGCGGGAGTAACAATGAGCAGTTCTTC.

The CDR3 region is CASSLGQGAYTEAFF. The CDR3 DNA reads TGTGCCAGCAGCTTAGGGCAGGGGGCGTACACTGAAGCTTTCTTT. The gene calls are TRBV7-2 and TRBJ1-1, with 8 bases lining up with TRBD1. Trimming removed 1 base from V and 3 bases from J; junction bases left unmatched: 4. The CDR3 has 15 residues. The germline CDR1 and CDR2 sequences are SGHTA and FQGNSA.

The chain is built from TRBV6-6 and TRBJ2-1, with unresolved D. Per the germline V gene, CDR1 is MNHNY and CDR2 is SVGAGI (reference sequence). Trimming took 2 bases from V and 1 from J, leaving 6 bases between them. There are 14 residues in the CDR3. The CDR3 region has the DNA TGTGCCAGCAGTTACCCCGGGTCCTACAATGAGCAGTTCTTC. Residues: CASSYPGSYNEQFF.

The chain joins TRBV12-3 or TRBV12-4 to TRBJ1-1, with a weak D call TRBD1 (6 bases). V was trimmed by 3 bases and J by 8 bases, leaving 7 bases between them. The CDR3 totals 11 residues. The chain's CDR3 is CASSFQGEAFF. The CDR3 DNA sequence: TGTGCCAGCAGTTTTCAGGGGGAAGCTTTCTTT.

This chain links TRBV6-6 with TRBJ1-1; TRBD1 matches 7 bases. CDR1 MNHNY and CDR2 SVGAGI come from the germline V gene (reference sequence). CDR3 length: 16 amino acids. Trimming took 2 bases from V and 3 from J; bases not matched to a gene: 9. CDR3 in amino acids: CASSYPPTGADTEAFF. In DNA form, the CDR3 reads TGTGCCAGCAGTTACCCCCCCACAGGGGCTGACACTGAAGCTTTCTTT.

This chain connects TRBV10-3 to TRBJ1-6; no clear D. CDR1 is ENHRY and CDR2 is SYGVKD in the germline V gene. This CDR3 is 15 amino acids long. V dropped 3 bases and J dropped 0 bases, with 6 bases sitting between them. The chain's CDR3 is CAISEASSYNSPLHF. CDR3 coding DNA: TGTGCCATCAGTGAAGCGAGCTCCTATAATTCACCCCTCCACTTT.

This chain links TRBV30 with TRBJ2-2; possible D gene TRBD2, 5 bases. Looked up from germline, CDR1 is GTSNPN and CDR2 is SVGIG (reference sequence). The CDR3 is 16 amino acids. V was pared by 2 bases and J by 3 bases, with 16 bases between. The DNA of the CDR3 is TGTGCCTGGAGTCGGGGTTACGGGTTCGACACCGGGGAGCTGTTTTTT. It translates to CAWSRGYGFDTGELFF.

The chain is built from TRBV24-1 and TRBJ2-3, with TRBD1 matching 12 bases. V shed 2 bases, J shed 4 bases, and the junction held 3 bases outside the gene matches. This CDR3 region has 16 residues. Germline V gene lookup returns CDR1 KGHDR and CDR2 SFDVKD. The CDR3 region has the DNA TGTGCCACCAGTGATTGGGGACAGGGGGCTGCAGATACGCAGTATTTT. Translated: CATSDWGQGAADTQYF.

V and J are TRBV18 and TRBJ2-5; D remains unclear. Deletions cut 3 bases from V and 5 bases from J, with 10 bases between. The CDR3 totals 13 residues. Germline CDR1 is KGHSH and CDR2 is LQKENI. The DNA for the CDR3 is TGTGCCAGCTCACCTTTACCTCGGGAGACCCAGTACTTC. Its protein is CASSPLPRETQYF.

The chain couples TRBV6-2 or TRBV6-3 to TRBJ2-1; 8 bases are a match to TRBD1. V shed 6 bases, J shed 0 bases, and the junction held 4 bases outside the gene matches. This CDR3 contains 15 residues. Germline-derived CDR1 and CDR2 are MNHEY and SVGEGT. In nucleotides, the CDR3 is TGTGCCAGCAGCCGGGACAGGAGCTCCTACAATGAGCAGTTCTTC. It is translated as CASSRDRSSYNEQFF.

The count of this clone is one. The gene calls are TRBV10-1 and TRBJ2-3; TRBD1 aligns across 8 bases. The germline CDR1 and CDR2 sequences are WNHNN and SYGVQD (reference sequence). J gave up 0 bases and V 4 bases, and 6 bases lay outside the gene matches. This CDR3 is 16 amino acids long. DNA of the CDR3: TGCGCCAGCAGTGGCCCGGGACAGGTTAGCACAGATACGCAGTATTTT. It yields the protein CASSGPGQVSTDTQYF.

The chain joins TRBV6-2 or TRBV6-3 to TRBJ2-5; 10 positions agree with TRBD2. CDR1 MNHEY and CDR2 SVGEGT come from the germline V gene. V lost 2 bases to trimming and J lost 3 bases; unmatched junction nucleotides: 6. The CDR3 covers 16 residues. CDR3 nucleotide sequence: TGTGCCAGCAGTTACCTCCTAGCGGGGGCTAAAGAGACCCAGTACTTC. The encoded protein is CASSYLLAGAKETQYF.

The rearrangement links TRBV29-1 to TRBJ1-1, with D unclear. V was cut by 5 bases and J by 3 bases, with 13 bases left in between. The V gene's germline CDR1 is SQVTM and CDR2 ANQGSEA. There are 13 residues in the CDR3. The CDR3 DNA reads TGCAGCGTTTATTGGGAGATCGACACTGAAGCTTTCTTT. Its protein product is CSVYWEIDTEAFF. Using reference TRBV29-1 and TRBJ1-1 for the parts outside the CDR3, the full variable domain is SAVISQKPSRDICQRGTSLTIQCQVDSQVTMMFWYRQQPGQSLTLIATANQGSEATYESGFVIDKFPISRPNLTFSTLTVSNMSPEDSSIYLCSVYWEIDTEAFFGQGTRLTVV.

The chain is built from TRBV5-8 and TRBJ1-4; the match to TRBD1 covers 11 bases. V lost 2 bases and J lost 7; bases outside the gene matches: 4. Germline CDR1 SGHTS, CDR2 YDEGEE. The CDR3 runs to 15 residues. The CDR3 sequence: CASSLYGTGGEKLFF. CDR3 coding DNA: TGTGCCAGCAGCTTATACGGGACAGGGGGTGAAAAACTGTTTTTT. The full variable domain, rest sourced from reference TRBV5-8 and TRBJ1-4, is EAGVTQSPTHLIKTRGQQATLRCSPISGHTSVYWYQQALGLGLQFLLWYDEGEERNRGNFPPRFSGRQFPNYSSELNVNALELEDSALYLCASSLYGTGGEKLFFGSGTQLSVL.